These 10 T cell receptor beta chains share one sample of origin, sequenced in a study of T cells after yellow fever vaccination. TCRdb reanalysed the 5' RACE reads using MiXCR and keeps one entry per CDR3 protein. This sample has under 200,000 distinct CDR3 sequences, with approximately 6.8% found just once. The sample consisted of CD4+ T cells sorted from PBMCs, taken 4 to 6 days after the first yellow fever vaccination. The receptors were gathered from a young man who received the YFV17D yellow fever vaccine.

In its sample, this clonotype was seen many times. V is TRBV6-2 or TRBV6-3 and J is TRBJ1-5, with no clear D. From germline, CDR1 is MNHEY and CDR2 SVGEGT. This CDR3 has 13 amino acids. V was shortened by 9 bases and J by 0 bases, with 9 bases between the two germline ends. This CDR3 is CASSDYSNQPQHF. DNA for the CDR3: TGTGCCAGTTCAGATTATAGCAATCAGCCCCAGCATTTT.

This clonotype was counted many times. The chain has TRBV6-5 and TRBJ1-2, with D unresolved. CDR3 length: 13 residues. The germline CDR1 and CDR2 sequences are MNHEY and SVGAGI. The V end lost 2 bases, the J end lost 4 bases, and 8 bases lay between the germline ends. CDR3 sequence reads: CASSYGRGYGYTF. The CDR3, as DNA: TGTGCCAGCAGTTACGGTAGAGGCTATGGCTACACCTTC.

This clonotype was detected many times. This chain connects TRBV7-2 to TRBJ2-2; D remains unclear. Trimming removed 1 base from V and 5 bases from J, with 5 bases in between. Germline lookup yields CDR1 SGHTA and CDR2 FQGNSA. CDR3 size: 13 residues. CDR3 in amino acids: CASSLGRTGELFF. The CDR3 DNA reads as TGTGCCAGCAGCTTAGGTCGGACCGGGGAGCTGTTTTTT.

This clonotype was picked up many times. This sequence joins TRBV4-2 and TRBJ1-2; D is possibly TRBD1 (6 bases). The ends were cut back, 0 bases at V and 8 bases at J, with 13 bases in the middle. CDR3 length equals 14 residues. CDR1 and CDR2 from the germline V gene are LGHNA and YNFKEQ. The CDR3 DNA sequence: TGTGCCAGCAGCCAAGAAACACAGGGCGAAGGCTACACCTTC. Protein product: CASSQETQGEGYTF.

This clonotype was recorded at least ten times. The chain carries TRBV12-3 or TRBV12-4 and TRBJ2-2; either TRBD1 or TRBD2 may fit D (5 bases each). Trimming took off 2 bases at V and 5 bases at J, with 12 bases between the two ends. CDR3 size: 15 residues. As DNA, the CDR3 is TGTGCCAGCAGTTTATGGGCAGGGAGTACCGGGGAGCTGTTTTTT. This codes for CASSLWAGSTGELFF.

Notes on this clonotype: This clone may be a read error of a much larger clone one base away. CDR3 amino acids: CSARDPGITYNEQFF. CDR3 nucleotide sequence: TGCAGTGCTAGAGATCCGGGCATAACATACAATGAGCAGTTCTTC. The chain links TRBV20-1 to TRBJ2-1; no reliable D call. Per germline, CDR1 DFQATT and CDR2 SNEGSKA (reference sequence). This CDR3 has 15 residues. V shed 0 bases and J shed 4 bases, with 13 bases lying between them.

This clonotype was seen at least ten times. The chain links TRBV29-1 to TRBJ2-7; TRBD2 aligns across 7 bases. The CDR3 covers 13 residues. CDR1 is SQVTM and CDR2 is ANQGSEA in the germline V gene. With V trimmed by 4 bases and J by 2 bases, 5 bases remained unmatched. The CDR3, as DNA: TGCAGCGTTGTTAAGGGAGGGACCTACGAGCAGTACTTC. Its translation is CSVVKGGTYEQYF.

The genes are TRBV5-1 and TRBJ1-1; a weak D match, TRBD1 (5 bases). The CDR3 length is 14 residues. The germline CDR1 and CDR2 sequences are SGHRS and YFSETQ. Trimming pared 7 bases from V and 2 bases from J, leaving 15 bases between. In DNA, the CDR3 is TGCGCCAGCCCCAGGCAGGGAGGAAACACTGAAGCTTTCTTT. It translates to CASPRQGGNTEAFF.

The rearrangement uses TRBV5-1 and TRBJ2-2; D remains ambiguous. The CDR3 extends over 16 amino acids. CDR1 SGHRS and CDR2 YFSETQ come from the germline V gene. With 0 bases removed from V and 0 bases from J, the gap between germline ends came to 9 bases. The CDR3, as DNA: TGCGCCAGCAGCTTGGGATATTCAACGAACACCGGGGAGCTGTTTTTT. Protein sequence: CASSLGYSTNTGELFF.

In DNA, the CDR3 is TGTGCCAGCAGTTCACCGGGAGTTGGGGGCACTCAGTACTTC. This codes for CASSSPGVGGTQYF. V is TRBV11-2 and J is TRBJ2-4; the D gene could be TRBD1 or TRBD2 (6 bases each). The CDR3 has 14 amino acids. Trimming removed 6 bases from V and 12 bases from J, with 21 bases in between. CDR1 and CDR2 from the germline V gene are SGHAT and FQNNGV.